This T cell receptor (beta chain) comes out of a study of shared clonotypes between healthy human individuals. Study-level findings and limits: An anticipated effect of sequencing depth on clonotype sharing among donors was recognized.

The assay was immunoSEQ multiplex PCR, and TCRdb's table has in-frame clones only and misses some. The sample records roughly 2.5 million clones, approximately 94% being singletons. CDR1 and CDR2 from the germline V gene are SGDLS and YYNGEE. The CDR3 consists of 15 residues. V lost 2 bases to trimming and J lost 4 bases, with 13 bases between them. Comments on this clone: The antigen is unknown.

The chain joins TRBV9 to TRBJ2-1; maybe TRBD2 (5 bases). This sequence was found in a man between 18 and 35 years old in good health. Sequenced: naive CD4+ T cells sorted from blood. Indicated subset: CD45RA+ positively selected. The CDR3 region has the DNA TGTGCCAGCAGCGTTTCTTACGGGGTTTACAATGAGCAGTTCTTC. Its translation is CASSVSYGVYNEQFF. Using reference TRBV9 and TRBJ2-1 for the parts outside the CDR3, the full variable domain is DSGVTQTPKHLITATGQRVTLRCSPRSGDLSVYWYQQSLDQGLQFLIQYYNGEERAKGNILERFSAQQFPDLHSELNLSSLELGDSALYFCASSVSYGVYNEQFFGPGTRLTVL.